One T cell receptor (beta chain) is described in this entry. This may be a read error, as it is one base from a much larger clone. A second PCR, run for about 7 to 11 cycles, used a sample-barcoded 5' primer plus a J-beta primer mix. TCRdb itself ran the 5' RACE reads through MiXCR, one entry per CDR3 protein. The sample has about 640,000 distinct CDR3 sequences; approximately 30% are singletons. CDR3 length: 13 residues. Trimming pared 3 bases from V and 7 bases from J, leaving 14 bases between. CDR1 is SGHRS and CDR2 is YFSETQ in the germline V gene. This sample was included in a study of blood T cells in healthy people across ages.

The TCR originated in a woman aged 80 or over in good health. The chain recombines TRBV5-1 with TRBJ2-7; TRBD2 is a possible D gene (6 bases). The specimen was blood. As DNA, the CDR3 is TGCGCCAGCAGCTGGATGGGACTCCATGAGCAGTACTTC. This codes for CASSWMGLHEQYF. The full variable domain, completed using reference TRBV5-1 and TRBJ2-7, is KAGVTQTPRYLIKTRGQQVTLSCSPISGHRSVSWYQQTPGQGLQFLFEYFSETQRNKGNFPGRFSGRQFSNSRSEMNVSTLELGDSALYLCASSWMGLHEQYFGPGTRLTVT.